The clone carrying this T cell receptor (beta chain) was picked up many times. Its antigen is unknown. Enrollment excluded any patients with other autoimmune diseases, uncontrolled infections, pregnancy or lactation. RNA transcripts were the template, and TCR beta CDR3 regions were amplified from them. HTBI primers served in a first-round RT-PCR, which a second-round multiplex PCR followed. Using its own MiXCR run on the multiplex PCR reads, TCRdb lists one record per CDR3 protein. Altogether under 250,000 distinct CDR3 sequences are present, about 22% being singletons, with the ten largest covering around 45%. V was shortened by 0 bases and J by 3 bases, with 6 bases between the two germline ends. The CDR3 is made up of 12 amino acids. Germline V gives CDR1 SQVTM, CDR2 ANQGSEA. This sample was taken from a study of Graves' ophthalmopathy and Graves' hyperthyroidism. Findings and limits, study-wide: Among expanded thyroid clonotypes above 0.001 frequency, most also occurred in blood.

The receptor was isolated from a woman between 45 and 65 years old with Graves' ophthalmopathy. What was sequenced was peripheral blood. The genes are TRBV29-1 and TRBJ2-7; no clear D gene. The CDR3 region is CSVEDTGYEQYF. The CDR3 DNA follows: TGCAGCGTTGAAGATACTGGCTACGAGCAGTACTTC.